The 12 T cell receptor beta chains listed next were all sequenced from one sample in a study of T-cell reconstitution after alpha-beta-depleted transplantation in children. Library preparation (for TCRbeta) was performed with unique molecular identifiers. MiXCR was run by TCRdb on the PCR reads, yielding one entry per CDR3 protein. This table has roughly 220,000 distinct CDR3 sequences, about 8.2% appearing once. Sample: PBMCs, mostly from graft donor cells, taken 360 days after TCRalphabeta/CD19-depleted stem cell transplant. Source of these receptors: a male patient aged 2 to 9 who had a stem cell transplant for acute myeloid leukemia, so the T cells may come from the graft donor.

This clonotype turned up a few times. This rearrangement joins TRBV7-8 to TRBJ2-7; 7 positions agree with TRBD1. Trimming took 5 bases from V and 6 from J; bases not matched to a gene: 4. The CDR3 sequence is 12 residues long. CDR1 SGHVS and CDR2 FQNEAQ come from the germline V gene. The CDR3 region has the DNA TGTGCCAGCAGCCCACAGGGGACCGAGCAGTACGTC. Translated: CASSPQGTEQYV.

This clonotype occurred many times. The V gene is TRBV12-3 or TRBV12-4, the J gene TRBJ2-5; 9 bases map to TRBD2. With V trimmed by 0 bases and J by 5 bases, 13 bases remained unmatched. The CDR3 has 18 residues. The CDR3 coding sequence is TGTGCCAGCAGTTTAGCCGGAGGTAGCGGGGGCTTATGGGAGACCCAGTACTTC. The encoded protein is CASSLAGGSGGLWETQYF.

This clonotype has a count of ten or more. The chain joins TRBV11-2 to TRBJ2-2, with TRBD1 matching 10 bases. The CDR3 length is 18 residues. Germline V gene sequence: CDR1 SGHAT, CDR2 FQNNGV. V lost 5 bases, J lost 3 bases, and 12 bases stayed unmatched. CDR3 residues: CASSHERKTGGHTGELFF. The CDR3 bases are TGTGCCAGCAGCCACGAAAGAAAGACAGGGGGCCACACCGGGGAGCTGTTTTTT.

V is TRBV20-1 and J is TRBJ2-2, with 8 bases matching TRBD2. V lost 3 bases and J lost 4; bases outside the gene matches: 13. This CDR3 spans 17 amino acids. Germline lookup yields CDR1 DFQATT and CDR2 SNEGSKA (reference sequence). In nucleotides, the CDR3 is TGCAGTGCTAGGGGGGTGATAAGCGGGAGTATCACCGGGGAGCTGTTTTTT. It translates to CSARGVISGSITGELFF.

This clonotype was observed at least ten times. The gene calls are TRBV12-3 or TRBV12-4 and TRBJ2-1; the D gene could be TRBD1 or TRBD2 (6 bases each). The length of the CDR3 is 16 residues. Trimming took 3 bases from V and 5 from J, leaving 17 bases between them. Here the CDR3 reads CASSFRGQKGDNEQFF. The DNA of the CDR3 is TGTGCCAGCAGTTTTCGGGGGCAAAAAGGGGACAATGAGCAGTTCTTC.

The sample holds many counts of this clonotype. The chain joins TRBV20-1 to TRBJ2-3, with TRBD1 identical over 8 bases. Germline V gives CDR1 DFQATT, CDR2 SNEGSKA (reference sequence). CDR3 length: 14 amino acids. After removal of 5 bases from V and 3 bases from J, the junction contained 7 bases not matched to a gene. The CDR3 region has the DNA TGCAGTGCTTTCCCAGGGGGCGGGACAGATACGCAGTATTTT. Encoded protein: CSAFPGGGTDTQYF.

The chain links TRBV29-1 to TRBJ1-3; D remains unclear. Germline lookup yields CDR1 SQVTM and CDR2 ANQGSEA. V lost 6 bases to trimming and J lost 4 bases, with 10 bases between them. The CDR3 totals 12 residues. The CDR3 protein is CSVRSSGNTIYF. The CDR3 nucleotides are TGCAGCGTGAGGAGTTCAGGAAACACCATATATTTT.

Ten or more counts support this clonotype. The V gene is TRBV28, the J gene TRBJ2-7; D gene uncertain. The CDR3 contains 13 residues. V lost 3 bases to trimming and J lost 1 base, with 7 bases between them. Germline V gene data show CDR1 as MDHEN and CDR2 as SYDVKM. The CDR3 DNA reads TGTGCCAGCAGTTTTGGGGTGTCCTACGAGCAGTACTTC. This encodes CASSFGVSYEQYF.

There are many counts of this clonotype. This rearrangement joins TRBV5-1 to TRBJ2-5; possible D gene TRBD1, 5 bases. Germline CDR1 is SGHRS and CDR2 is YFSETQ. V shed 5 bases and J shed 4 bases, with 12 bases lying between them. The CDR3 consists of 13 residues. CDR3 in DNA: TGCGCCAGCAGATACAGGTTCGGAGAGACCCAGTACTTC. Translated: CASRYRFGETQYF.

This chain uses TRBV7-6 with TRBJ2-7; D gene ambiguous. Trimming removed 4 bases at V and 3 bases at J, with 10 bases between. This CDR3 spans 13 amino acids. Germline V gene lookup returns CDR1 SGHVS and CDR2 FNYEAQ. DNA of the CDR3: TGTGCCAGCAGCTGGCGGCCTTACTACGAGCAGTACTTC. Amino acid sequence: CASSWRPYYEQYF.

In its sample, this clonotype was seen many times. The chain is built from TRBV12-3 or TRBV12-4 and TRBJ2-1; TRBD1 agrees at 8 bases. The CDR3 covers 13 residues. Losses at the gene ends were 1 base for V and 9 bases for J; bases not matched to a gene: 2. Written as DNA, the CDR3 is TGTGCCAGCAGTTTAGGTGACAGGGGTGAGCAGTTCTTC. Encoded protein: CASSLGDRGEQFF.

The chain couples TRBV7-8 to TRBJ2-2; D not certain. Trimming stripped 0 bases from V and 2 bases from J, with 7 bases between. Germline CDR1 reads SGHVS; CDR2 reads FQNEAQ. CDR3 length: 15 amino acids. The CDR3 DNA reads TGTGCCAGCAGCTTAGCAGTGGGTAACACCGGGGAGCTGTTTTTT. Protein: CASSLAVGNTGELFF.